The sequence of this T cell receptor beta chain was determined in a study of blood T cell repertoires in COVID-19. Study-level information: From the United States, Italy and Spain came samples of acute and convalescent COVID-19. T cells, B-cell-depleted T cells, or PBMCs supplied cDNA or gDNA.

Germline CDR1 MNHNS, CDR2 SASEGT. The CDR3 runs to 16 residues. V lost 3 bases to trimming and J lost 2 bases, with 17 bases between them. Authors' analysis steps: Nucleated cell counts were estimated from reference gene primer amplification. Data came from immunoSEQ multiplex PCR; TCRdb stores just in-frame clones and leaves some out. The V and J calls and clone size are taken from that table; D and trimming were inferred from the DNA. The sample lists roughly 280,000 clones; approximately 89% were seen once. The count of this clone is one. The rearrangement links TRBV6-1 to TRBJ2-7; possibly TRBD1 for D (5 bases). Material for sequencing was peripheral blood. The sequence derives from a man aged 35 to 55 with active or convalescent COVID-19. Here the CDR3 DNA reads TGTGCCAGCAGTGAGTTCGGCCCCAAAGGGGCCTACGAGCAGTACTTC. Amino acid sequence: CASSEFGPKGAYEQYF.